This is a list of T cell receptor beta chains from one sample in a study of cytomegalovirus exposure and HLA in healthy donors. Some clones are missing from TCRdb's copy, which holds only in-frame ones; the method was immunoSEQ multiplex PCR. The sample consists of fewer than 150,000 clones, 60% to 85% of them appearing once. Source material: PBMCs. Receptors originate from a middle-aged man in good health and CMV-seropositive. Both conserved end residues are part of each CDR3. A D gene is named only where the DNA matches it firmly. Size is omitted from some rows. Given values are once, few, many or a class for expanded clones.

J gene,clone size,D gene,V gene,CDR3 protein,CDR3 DNA
TRBJ2-1,NA,TRBD2,TRBV5-8,CASRKRLAGWNEQFF,TGTGCCAGCAGAAAAAGACTAGCGGGATGGAATGAGCAGTTCTTC
TRBJ2-1,few,TRBD2,TRBV5-6,CASSLMTSGANEQFF,TGTGCCAGCAGCTTGATGACTAGCGGGGCCAATGAGCAGTTCTTC
TRBJ1-3,NA,TRBD1,TRBV28,CASSLSGTGTGNTIYF,TGTGCCAGCAGTTTATCCGGGACAGGGACGGGAAACACCATATATTTT
TRBJ1-3,NA,TRBD1,TRBV5-1,CASRSLGTGGNTIYF,TGCGCCAGCAGATCACTCGGGACAGGGGGAAACACCATATATTTT
TRBJ2-3,NA,NA,TRBV5-1,CASSLVGMSTDTQYF,TGCGCCAGCAGCTTGGTCGGGATGTCCACAGATACGCAGTATTTT
TRBJ2-5,NA,NA,TRBV7-2,CASSLVGQRARQETQYF,TGTGCCAGCAGCTTAGTGGGGCAGCGGGCTAGGCAAGAGACCCAGTACTTC
TRBJ2-7,NA,NA,TRBV5-1,CASSPSGHYYEQYF,TGCGCCAGCAGCCCCTCAGGACACTACTACGAGCAGTACTTC
TRBJ1-2,NA,NA,TRBV2,CASRLQGYGYTF,TGTGCCAGTCGGTTACAGGGTTATGGCTACACCTTC
TRBJ1-1,NA,NA,TRBV5-1,CASSFGDYTEAFF,TGCGCCAGCAGCTTCGGGGATTACACTGAAGCTTTCTTT
TRBJ2-3,few,NA,TRBV29-1,CSVGGVGGITDTQYF,TGCAGCGTGGGGGGTGTGGGGGGAATAACAGATACGCAGTATTTT
TRBJ1-3,NA,NA,TRBV7-2,CASSLVAGEGNTIYF,TGTGCCAGCAGCTTAGTGGCAGGGGAAGGGAACACCATATATTTT
TRBJ2-3,NA,NA,TRBV28,CASSLSSPFDTQYF,TGTGCCAGCAGTTTGTCCTCCCCCTTTGATACGCAGTATTTT
TRBJ2-1,NA,TRBD2,TRBV4-3,CASSRKGLAGGYNEQFF,TGCGCCAGCAGCCGGAAAGGACTAGCGGGCGGCTACAATGAGCAGTTCTTC
TRBJ1-1,NA,NA,TRBV28,CASSPAPGSENTEAFF,TGTGCCAGCAGTCCGGCCCCGGGGTCAGAGAACACTGAAGCTTTCTTT
TRBJ1-5,once,NA,TRBV6-6,CASRTGDQPQHF,TGTGCCAGCAGGACGGGGGATCAGCCCCAGCATTTT
TRBJ2-2,NA,TRBD1,TRBV4-2,CASSHDPQGAQSGELFF,TGTGCCAGCAGCCATGACCCTCAGGGGGCGCAAAGCGGGGAGCTGTTTTTT
TRBJ1-4,NA,NA,TRBV28,CASSWIVWGDNEKLFF,TGTGCCAGCAGTTGGATTGTTTGGGGGGATAATGAAAAACTGTTTTTT
TRBJ2-2,NA,NA,TRBV5-1,CASSLNGLGGTGELFF,TGCGCCAGCAGCTTGAACGGACTGGGTGGCACCGGGGAGCTGTTTTTT
TRBJ2-1,NA,NA,TRBV5-1,CASSLYTGLSYNEQFF,TGCGCCAGCAGCTTATACACTGGACTCTCCTACAATGAGCAGTTCTTC
TRBJ1-1,NA,TRBD1,TRBV5-4,CASSAMDRVNTEAFF,TGTGCCAGCAGCGCTATGGACAGGGTGAACACTGAAGCTTTCTTT
TRBJ1-1,once,TRBD1,TRBV4-2,CASSQESQGAFWNTEAFF,TGTGCCAGCAGCCAAGAATCACAGGGGGCTTTCTGGAACACTGAAGCTTTCTTT
TRBJ1-6,NA,NA,TRBV4-3,CASSLPGNSPLHF,TGCGCCAGCAGCCTGCCAGGGAATTCACCCCTCCACTTT
TRBJ2-1,NA,NA,TRBV7-9,CASSQLFPRGNEQFF,TGTGCCAGCAGCCAGCTATTCCCTAGAGGCAATGAGCAGTTCTTC
TRBJ2-3,NA,TRBD2,TRBV9,CASSLGTSGREADTQYF,TGTGCCAGCAGCTTGGGGACTAGCGGGAGAGAGGCAGATACGCAGTATTTT
TRBJ2-5,NA,NA,TRBV5-5,CASSLASVQARQETQYF,TGTGCCAGCAGCTTGGCCTCCGTGCAGGCTCGGCAAGAGACCCAGTACTTC
TRBJ2-7,NA,TRBD1,TRBV11-2,CASSGDRDYEQYF,TGTGCCAGCAGCGGGGACAGGGACTACGAGCAGTACTTC
TRBJ2-7,NA,TRBD1,TRBV13,CASSLTPGQGPYF,TGTGCCAGCAGCTTAACTCCGGGACAGGGTCCCTACTTC
TRBJ1-5,NA,NA,TRBV10-2,CASRDRDNQPQHF,TGCGCCAGCAGAGACCGGGACAATCAGCCCCAGCATTTT
TRBJ2-3,NA,NA,TRBV30,CAWSAAGAQGFKYF,TGTGCCTGGAGTGCCGCGGGGGCCCAAGGGTTTAAGTATTTT
TRBJ1-1,NA,NA,TRBV7-9,CASSQGPEAFF,TGTGCCAGCAGCCAGGGCCCTGAAGCTTTCTTT
TRBJ1-1,NA,TRBD1,TRBV28,CASAYRGSNTEAFF,TGTGCCAGCGCGTACAGGGGATCGAACACTGAAGCTTTCTTT
TRBJ2-3,NA,NA,TRBV5-1,CASSLGGPTDTQYF,TGCGCCAGCAGCTTGGGAGGGCCCACAGATACGCAGTATTTT
TRBJ1-2,NA,TRBD1,TRBV7-9,CASSSQGNYGYTF,TGTGCCAGCAGCTCACAGGGGAACTATGGCTACACCTTC
TRBJ2-7,NA,TRBD1,TRBV9,CASSVGGQGYEQYF,TGTGCCAGCAGCGTAGGGGGACAGGGCTACGAGCAGTACTTC
TRBJ1-4,NA,TRBD1,TRBV28,CASRPTGFYSEKLFF,TGTGCCAGCCGACCGACAGGGTTCTACAGTGAAAAACTGTTTTTT
TRBJ2-3,NA,TRBD2,TRBV19,CASSITGGPSTDTQYF,TGTGCCAGTAGTATAACGGGGGGACCTAGCACAGATACGCAGTATTTT
TRBJ1-4,NA,NA,TRBV6-6,CASSYGGITNEKLFF,TGTGCCAGCAGTTACGGGGGGATCACTAATGAAAAACTGTTTTTT
TRBJ1-2,NA,NA,TRBV6-5,CASSSRTANYGYTF,TGTGCCAGCAGTTCCCGGACAGCCAACTATGGCTACACCTTC
TRBJ2-4,few,TRBD1,TRBV6-5,CASSPSDRGNIQYF,TGTGCCAGCAGTCCCTCGGACAGGGGAAACATTCAGTACTTC
TRBJ1-1,NA,NA,TRBV2,CASTGLWNTEAFF,TGTGCCAGCACAGGTCTATGGAACACTGAAGCTTTCTTT
TRBJ1-3,few,NA,TRBV5-6,CASSGGPGFNTIYF,TGTGCCAGCAGCGGAGGTCCGGGGTTTAACACCATATATTTT
TRBJ1-1,NA,NA,TRBV7-9,CASSLLTDYSYLNTVAFF,TGTGCCAGCAGCTTACTCACAGACTATAGCTACTTGAACACTGTAGCTTTCTTT
TRBJ2-7,NA,NA,TRBV13,CASSLETAYEQYF,TGTGCCAGCAGCTTAGAGACAGCCTACGAGCAGTACTTC
TRBJ2-7,NA,NA,TRBV6-6,CASSYPEGGTYEQYF,TGTGCCAGCAGTTACCCCGAGGGTGGAACGTACGAGCAGTACTTC
TRBJ2-7,NA,NA,TRBV4-1,CASSQEQGTPYEQYF,TGCGCCAGCAGCCAAGAGCAGGGAACCCCCTACGAGCAGTACTTC
TRBJ1-2,NA,NA,TRBV5-4,CASSSGGGSYGYTF,TGTGCCAGCAGCTCGGGAGGCGGCAGCTATGGCTACACCTTC
TRBJ2-1,NA,TRBD1,TRBV6-5,CASSYTGQGNYNEQFF,TGTGCCAGCAGTTATACGGGACAGGGGAACTACAATGAGCAGTTCTTC
TRBJ2-1,NA,NA,TRBV5-4,CASSFNYNEQFF,TGTGCCAGCAGCTTTAACTACAATGAGCAGTTCTTC
TRBJ2-6,NA,TRBD1,TRBV5-4,CASRQGQAGANVLTF,TGTGCCAGCAGACAAGGACAGGCTGGGGCCAACGTCCTGACTTTC
TRBJ2-7,NA,TRBD2,TRBV25-1,CASSREAPSEQYF,TGTGCCAGTTCTCGGGAGGCCCCATCAGAGCAGTACTTC
TRBJ1-5,NA,NA,TRBV19,CASRDTANQPQHF,TGTGCCAGTCGCGACACGGCGAATCAGCCCCAGCATTTT
TRBJ1-2,NA,NA,TRBV5-1,CASSFMEISNYGYTF,TGCGCCAGCAGCTTCATGGAGATTTCCAACTATGGCTACACCTTC